This TCR beta chain came from a study of CD8 T cells in ankylosing spondylitis. Study outcomes and limitations: It appeared that ankylosing spondylitis blood was characterized by a TCR beta motif of seven or eight highly homologous variants. As for the disease-linked clones, they showed a CD8+ phenotype and occurred at relatively low frequencies in peripheral blood.

This CDR3 contains 13 residues. V dropped 7 bases and J dropped 4 bases, with 13 bases sitting between them. CDR1 is SGHRS, CDR2 YFSETQ, per germline. For this clonotype: Antigen specificity is unknown.

Researchers built TCR beta libraries using quantitative 5'-RACE with molecular barcodes. MiXCR was run by TCRdb on the 5' RACE reads, yielding one entry per CDR3 protein. This sample yields just under 550,000 distinct CDR3 sequences, of which 10% to 15% are seen a single time; under 7.5% belongs to the top ten. Sequences were obtained from blood, either unsorted or a sorted T cell fraction (not recorded which). The V and J genes are TRBV5-1 and TRBJ2-3; no clear D gene. The sequence came from a male donor with ankylosing spondylitis. CDR3 coding DNA: TGCGCCAGCTACCAGGATTTCGCAGATACGCAGTATTTT. The encoded protein is CASYQDFADTQYF.